The subject of this entry is one TCR beta chain. The junction differs from germline at one of its ends, possibly a read error. This sample was taken from a study of CD8+ T cells in alopecia areata. Treatment in this sample: oral pan-JAK inhibitor, 5-10 mg twice daily. Per the germline V gene, CDR1 is SGHTS and CDR2 is YDEGEE. The CDR3 totals 16 residues. Sequencing relied on a cDNA template that was reverse transcribed from extracted RNA. Sequencing was performed with immunoSEQ multiplex PCR; in TCRdb, only in-frame clones are kept and a portion is missing. The data contain about 140,000 clones, 85% to 90% of them singletons.

The specimen comprised CD8+ T cells sorted from blood, sampled at week 4, from a patient treated with tofacitinib. The sequence came from a human donor with alopecia areata. The V call is TRBV5-8, the J call TRBJ2-3; TRBD2 matches 12 bases. The CDR3 sequence is CAGSPSGRGYTDTQYF. The CDR3 DNA reads TGTGCCGGCAGCCCTAGCGGGAGGGGCTACACAGATACGCAGTATTTT.